These 2 T cell receptor beta chains came from one sample sequenced in a study of T-cell reconstitution after alpha-beta-depleted transplantation in children. Preparation of the TCRbeta library involved a method that used unique molecular identifiers. TCRdb passed the PCR reads through MiXCR, listing each CDR3 protein once. The sample shows 280,000 or so distinct CDR3 sequences, around a tenth of them seen only once. This specimen consisted of peripheral blood, obtained 180 days after TCRalphabeta/CD19-depleted stem cell transplant. The receptor set was obtained from a male patient aged 2 to 10 who had a stem cell transplant for chronic granulomatous disease, so the T cells may come from the graft donor.

Many counts were recorded for this clonotype. The chain joins TRBV5-1 to TRBJ2-7; the D gene is possibly TRBD1 (6 bases). Between the trimmed V and J ends, which lost 4 bases and 3 bases, there was a span of 14 bases. The germline V gene has CDR1 SGHRS and CDR2 YFSETQ. CDR3 length equals 14 residues. The CDR3 here is CASSLGQTDYEQYF. CDR3 in DNA: TGCGCCAGCAGCCTCGGACAGACCGACTACGAGCAGTACTTC.

The V gene is TRBV13, the J gene TRBJ2-6; D is unclear. Looked up from germline, CDR1 is PRHDT and CDR2 is FYEKMQ (reference sequence). Trimming removed 3 bases from V and 2 bases from J, with 11 bases in between. The length of the CDR3 is 16 residues. In nucleotides, the CDR3 is TGTGCCAGCAGCTTTGTGTCCGGGCCTGGGGCCAACGTCCTGACTTTC. It specifies CASSFVSGPGANVLTF.